The sequence of this TCR beta chain was determined in a study of blood T cell repertoires in COVID-19. Germline loops: CDR1 KGHSH, CDR2 LQKENI. V was cut by 5 bases and J by 0 bases, with 15 bases left in between. CDR3 length: 16 residues. Assay used: immunoSEQ multiplex PCR; TCRdb lists only in-frame clones, some missing. The sample includes roughly 340,000 clones, more than 70% seen only once; the top ten take more than 1.5%. The sequencing input was PBMCs or T cells enriched from blood (not recorded which). The clonotype was recovered from a man aged 35-49 years in a cohort exposed to, infected with or recovered from COVID-19 (not recorded which). V usage is TRBV18 and J usage is TRBJ2-3; TRBD1 might be the D (6 bases). The CDR3 coding sequence is TGTGCCAGCTCAACTGGACAGCCTTCTAGCACAGATACGCAGTATTTT. Its translation is CASSTGQPSSTDTQYF.